Shown below are 18 T cell receptor beta chains from a single sample sequenced in a study of T cell repertoires in cytomegalovirus infection. TCRdb redid the calling of the reads with MiXCR, one entry per CDR3 protein. This sample has a few hundred thousand distinct CDR3 sequences; 9.1% occur once, and the top ten carry over 13%. Sequencing used PBMCs. The receptors come from a human donor in good health (CMV status not recorded). Some clones in this sample may be carry-over from other donors' samples.

The chain recombines TRBV7-9 with TRBJ2-1; D uncertain. Germline CDR1 is SEHNR and CDR2 is FQNEAQ (reference sequence). The CDR3 spans 15 residues. V was shortened by 3 bases and J by 4 bases, with 13 bases between the two germline ends. In nucleotides, the CDR3 is TGTGCCAGCAGCTTCAAGGGTACTACATACAATGAGCAGTTCTTC. Amino acids: CASSFKGTTYNEQFF.

This clonotype has only a few counts. The CDR3: CSVEGPNQETQYF. CDR3 DNA: TGCAGCGTTGAGGGACCAAACCAAGAGACCCAGTACTTC. This chain joins TRBV29-1 and TRBJ2-5; D tentatively reads TRBD1 or TRBD2 (5 bases each). Germline-derived CDR1 and CDR2 are SQVTM and ANQGSEA. This CDR3 has 13 residues. V lost 3 bases and J 0 bases, leaving 8 bases between the germline ends.

This clonotype has more than one count but fewer than ten. This chain joins TRBV7-2 and TRBJ1-1, with 11 bases aligning to TRBD1. Germline V gives CDR1 SGHTA, CDR2 FQGNSA. J was trimmed by 11 bases and V by 5 bases; bases with no gene match: 16. The CDR3 sequence is 16 residues long. The chain's CDR3 is CASSGGLGTGGNSAFF. The CDR3 DNA is TGTGCCAGCAGCGGGGGCTTAGGGACAGGGGGTAATAGCGCTTTCTTT.

This clonotype occurred many times. J is TRBJ1-4 and V is TRBV7-2; 10 positions match TRBD1. V gave up 3 bases and J gave up 7 bases; unmatched junction bases: 5. Germline CDR1 and CDR2: SGHTA and FQGNSA. This CDR3 contains 15 residues. CDR3 in amino acids: CASSFDRGRFEKLFF. Here the CDR3 DNA reads TGTGCCAGCAGCTTCGACAGGGGGCGTTTTGAAAAACTGTTTTTT. The whole variable domain, remainder taken from reference TRBV7-2 and TRBJ1-4, is GAGVSQSPSNKVTEKGKDVELRCDPISGHTALYWYRQSLGQGLEFLIYFQGNSAPDKSGLPSDRFSAERTGGSVSTLTIQRTQQEDSAVYLCASSFDRGRFEKLFFGSGTQLSVL.

This clonotype was counted at least ten times. The chain combines TRBV12-5 with TRBJ2-5; no clear D. Trimming shortened V by 3 bases and J by 0 bases, and 14 bases separated the two germline ends. Germline CDR1 is LGHNT and CDR2 is FRNRAP. The CDR3 length is 16 residues. The CDR3 DNA is TGTGCTAGTGGTTTCCACGATATGTCTTACCAAGAGACCCAGTACTTC. Its protein is CASGFHDMSYQETQYF.

This clonotype was picked up many times. CDR3 sequence reads: CASSLKTNTDTQYF. In DNA, the CDR3 is TGTGCCAGCAGCTTAAAGACGAACACAGATACGCAGTATTTT. The chain recombines TRBV7-8 with TRBJ2-3; D is unresolved. Germline V gene sequence: CDR1 SGHVS, CDR2 FQNEAQ. V lost 2 bases, J lost 2 bases, and 8 bases lay in between. The CDR3 is 14 amino acids. The full variable domain, completed using reference TRBV7-8 and TRBJ2-3, is GAGVSQSPRYKVAKRGQDVALRCDPISGHVSLFWYQQALGQGPEFLTYFQNEAQLDKSGLPSDRFFAERPEGSVSTLKIQRTQQEDSAVYLCASSLKTNTDTQYFGPGTRLTVL.

The chain links TRBV5-1 to TRBJ2-1; D remains unclear. This CDR3 has 15 residues. Trimming pared 3 bases from V and 0 bases from J, leaving 10 bases between. The germline gives CDR1 SGHRS, CDR2 YFSETQ. CDR3 amino acids: CASSSPADSYNEQFF. CDR3 nucleotides: TGCGCCAGCAGCTCCCCCGCAGACTCCTACAATGAGCAGTTCTTC.

The chain links TRBV5-1 to TRBJ1-1; no firm D call. Trimming cost V 4 bases and J 0 bases, with 13 bases left between them. CDR1 is SGHRS, CDR2 YFSETQ, per germline. The CDR3 covers 15 residues. DNA for the CDR3: TGCGCCAGCAGCACGAGGAGAGAGTTGAACACTGAAGCTTTCTTT. As protein: CASSTRRELNTEAFF.

J is TRBJ1-1 and V is TRBV19, with unresolved D. Between the trimmed V and J ends, which lost 3 bases and 6 bases, there was a span of 5 bases. This CDR3 has 11 residues. CDR1 and CDR2 (germline): LNHDA, SQIVND (reference sequence). The CDR3 spells CASSIGAEAFF. The CDR3, as DNA: TGTGCCAGTAGTATTGGGGCTGAAGCTTTCTTT.

This clonotype appeared many times. The rearrangement uses TRBV11-3 and TRBJ2-7; TRBD1 might be the D (5 bases). Germline V gene sequence: CDR1 SGHNT, CDR2 YENEEA. The CDR3 loop spans 15 amino acids. Deletions cut 4 bases from V and 2 bases from J, with 15 bases between. DNA of the CDR3: TGTGCCAGCAGCTCAATAGGATTCAGGGCCTACGAGCAGTACTTC. This codes for CASSSIGFRAYEQYF.

This clonotype was recorded at least ten times. The chain links TRBV7-9 to TRBJ2-7; weak D call: TRBD1 (5 bases). Germline V CDR1 and CDR2: SEHNR, FQNEAQ (reference sequence). Trimming pared 5 bases from V and 6 bases from J, leaving 11 bases between. The CDR3 spans 12 residues. CDR3 nucleotides: TGTGCCAGCAGCCCAGGGATCCTCGAGCAGTACTTC. As protein: CASSPGILEQYF. The variable domain in full, completed from reference TRBV7-9 and TRBJ2-7, reads DTGVSQNPRHKITKRGQNVTFRCDPISEHNRLYWYRQTLGQGPEFLTYFQNEAQLEKSRLLSDRFSAERPKGSFSTLEIQRTEQGDSAMYLCASSPGILEQYFGPGTRLTVT.

This clonotype appeared many times. This chain connects TRBV7-2 to TRBJ2-7, with D possibly being TRBD2 (6 bases). Germline CDR1 SGHTA, CDR2 FQGNSA. V was clipped by 5 bases and J by 4 bases, with 18 bases between them. CDR3 length: 15 residues. DNA of the CDR3: TGTGCCAGCAGCCCCTCTGGGGAGGCATCGTACGAGCAGTACTTC. Its protein product is CASSPSGEASYEQYF.

In its sample, this clonotype was seen many times. The chain employs TRBV20-1 and TRBJ2-3; D is possibly TRBD2 (6 bases). V was trimmed by 3 bases and J by 0 bases, leaving 10 bases between them. The CDR3 runs to 14 residues. CDR1 is DFQATT, CDR2 SNEGSKA, per germline (reference sequence). CDR3 amino acids: CSARASVSTDTQYF. DNA of the CDR3: TGCAGTGCTAGGGCTAGCGTTAGCACAGATACGCAGTATTTT.

This clonotype has ten or more counts. The CDR3 spells CASNPGQGFDEQYF. DNA for the CDR3: TGTGCCAGCAACCCGGGACAGGGGTTCGACGAGCAGTACTTC. V and J are TRBV11-2 and TRBJ2-7; 10 positions match TRBD1. This CDR3 region has 14 residues. Unmatched junction bases numbered 8, after V lost 7 bases and J lost 5 bases. Germline values: CDR1 SGHAT, CDR2 FQNNGV.

This clonotype came up many times. This chain links TRBV7-8 with TRBJ1-2; 7 bases line up with TRBD1. The V segment lost 5 bases and the J segment 3 bases; nucleotides outside the gene matches: 9. The germline V gene has CDR1 SGHVS and CDR2 FQNEAQ. This CDR3 is 15 amino acids long. CDR3 coding DNA: TGTGCCAGCAGCCAGTATGGACAGGCACACTATGGCTACACCTTC. Protein product: CASSQYGQAHYGYTF.

This clonotype was observed a single time. The chain uses TRBV28 and TRBJ1-5; D is unclear. The CDR3 runs to 15 residues. Germline CDR1 MDHEN, CDR2 SYDVKM. V was pared by 4 bases and J by 0 bases, with 10 bases between. CDR3 coding DNA: TGTGCCAGCAGTTCCGACACGTATAGCAATCAGCCCCAGCATTTT. It is translated as CASSSDTYSNQPQHF.

This clonotype appeared many times. The V gene is TRBV12-3 or TRBV12-4, the J gene TRBJ1-5; 9 positions match TRBD1. Trimming removed 6 bases from V and 5 bases from J; junction bases left unmatched: 5. The CDR3 is 14 amino acids. CDR3 in DNA: TGTGCCAGCAGCCCGACAGGGGGATATCAGCCCCAGCATTTT. Its protein is CASSPTGGYQPQHF.

The sample holds a few counts of this clonotype. The chain combines TRBV28 with TRBJ2-4; perhaps TRBD2 as D (6 bases). The germline V gene has CDR1 MDHEN and CDR2 SYDVKM. This CDR3 contains 12 residues. V was trimmed by 3 bases and J by 8 bases, leaving 8 bases between them. The CDR3 nucleotides read TGTGCCAGCAGTTTTAGGAGGGACATTCAGTACTTC. This sequence encodes CASSFRRDIQYF.